The clone carrying this T cell receptor (beta chain) has a handful of counts. The CDR3 regions of TCR beta were amplified from RNA transcripts. Carried out on the TCR CDR3, a first-round RT-PCR used the HTBI primer set. TCRdb fed the multiplex PCR reads into MiXCR, producing one record per CDR3 protein. The table includes roughly 500,000 distinct CDR3 sequences, approximately 16% detected once. The CDR3 covers 17 residues. V dropped 5 bases and J dropped 0; count of bases not matched to a gene: 4. This record comes from a study of T cells in Graves' hyperthyroidism and ophthalmopathy. Disease lasting under 3 months, a NOSPECS grade of at least 4, and a Clinical Activity Score of at least 3 were features of the ophthalmopathy patients.

The rearrangement uses TRBV12-3 or TRBV12-4 and TRBJ2-6, with TRBD1 matching 10 bases. This clonotype was sampled from a woman aged 25 to 39 with Graves' ophthalmopathy. The sample comprised blood. The CDR3 reads CASSGTGAISGANVLTF. The DNA for the CDR3 is TGTGCCAGCAGTGGGACAGGGGCGATCTCTGGGGCCAACGTCCTGACTTTC.